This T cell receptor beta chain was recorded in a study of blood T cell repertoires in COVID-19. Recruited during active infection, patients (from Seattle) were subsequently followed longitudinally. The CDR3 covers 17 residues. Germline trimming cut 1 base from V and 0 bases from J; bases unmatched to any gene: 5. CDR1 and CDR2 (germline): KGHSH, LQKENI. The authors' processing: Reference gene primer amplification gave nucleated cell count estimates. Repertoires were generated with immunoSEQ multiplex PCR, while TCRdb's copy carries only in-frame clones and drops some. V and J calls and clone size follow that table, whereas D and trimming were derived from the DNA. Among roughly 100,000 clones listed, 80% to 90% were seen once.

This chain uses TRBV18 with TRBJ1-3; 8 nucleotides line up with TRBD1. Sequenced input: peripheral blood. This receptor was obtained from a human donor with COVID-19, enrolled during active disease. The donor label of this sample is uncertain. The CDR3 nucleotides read TGTGCCAGCTCACCACGAACAGGGGGAAGCTCTGGAAACACCATATATTTT. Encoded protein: CASSPRTGGSSGNTIYF.